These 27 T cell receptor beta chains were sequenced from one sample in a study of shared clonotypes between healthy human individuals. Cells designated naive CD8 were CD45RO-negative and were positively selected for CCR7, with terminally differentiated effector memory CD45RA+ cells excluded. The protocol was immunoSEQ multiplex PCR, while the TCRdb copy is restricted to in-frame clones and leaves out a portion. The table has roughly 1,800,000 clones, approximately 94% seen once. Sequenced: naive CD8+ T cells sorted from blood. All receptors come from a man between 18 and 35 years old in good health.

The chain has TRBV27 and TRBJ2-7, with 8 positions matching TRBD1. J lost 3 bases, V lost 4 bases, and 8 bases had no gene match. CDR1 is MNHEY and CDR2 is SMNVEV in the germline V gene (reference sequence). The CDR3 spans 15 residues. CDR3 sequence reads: CASSSSMGQDYEQYF. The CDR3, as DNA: TGTGCCAGCAGTTCGTCGATGGGACAGGACTACGAGCAGTACTTC.

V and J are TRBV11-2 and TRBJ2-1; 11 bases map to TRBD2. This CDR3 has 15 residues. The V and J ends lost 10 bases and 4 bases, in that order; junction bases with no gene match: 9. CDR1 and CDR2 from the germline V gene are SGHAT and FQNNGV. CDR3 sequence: CAISTGTSGYNEQFF. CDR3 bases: TGTGCCATATCTACCGGGACTAGCGGTTACAATGAGCAGTTCTTC.

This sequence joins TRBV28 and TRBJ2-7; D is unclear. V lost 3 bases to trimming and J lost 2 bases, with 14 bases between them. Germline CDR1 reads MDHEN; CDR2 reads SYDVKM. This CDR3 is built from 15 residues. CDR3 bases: TGTGCCAGCAGTTTGGCCCTGTCCAGGCCCTACGAGCAGTACTTC. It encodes CASSLALSRPYEQYF.

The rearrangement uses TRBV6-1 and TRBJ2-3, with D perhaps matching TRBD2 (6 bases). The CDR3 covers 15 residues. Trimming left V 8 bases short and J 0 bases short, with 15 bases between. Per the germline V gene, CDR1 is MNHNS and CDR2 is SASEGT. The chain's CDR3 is CASYRDLSSTDTQYF. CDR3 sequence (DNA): TGTGCCAGCTACCGGGACTTATCTAGCACAGATACGCAGTATTTT.

The CDR3 spells CASSLLQGDEKLFF. The CDR3 DNA reads as TGTGCCAGCAGTTTATTGCAGGGAGACGAAAAACTGTTTTTT. The V and J genes are TRBV27 and TRBJ1-4, with D tentatively TRBD1 (5 bases). Looked up from germline, CDR1 is MNHEY and CDR2 is SMNVEV (reference sequence). V was trimmed by 1 base and J by 8 bases, leaving 11 bases between them. The CDR3 is 14 amino acids.

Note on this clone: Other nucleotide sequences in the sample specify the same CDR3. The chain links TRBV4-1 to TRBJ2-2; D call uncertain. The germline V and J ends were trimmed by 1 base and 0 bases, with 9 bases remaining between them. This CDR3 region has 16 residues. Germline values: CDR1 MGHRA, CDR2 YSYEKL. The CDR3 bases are TGCGCCAGCAGCCAAGTGAGCCTAGCGAACACCGGGGAGCTGTTTTTT. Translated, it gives CASSQVSLANTGELFF.

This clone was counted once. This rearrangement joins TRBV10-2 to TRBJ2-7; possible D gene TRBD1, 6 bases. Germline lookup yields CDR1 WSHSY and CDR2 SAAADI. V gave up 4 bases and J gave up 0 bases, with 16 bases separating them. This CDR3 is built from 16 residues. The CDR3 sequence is CASSGVLDSLSYEQYF. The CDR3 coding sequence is TGCGCCAGCAGTGGGGTGTTGGACAGCCTCTCCTACGAGCAGTACTTC.

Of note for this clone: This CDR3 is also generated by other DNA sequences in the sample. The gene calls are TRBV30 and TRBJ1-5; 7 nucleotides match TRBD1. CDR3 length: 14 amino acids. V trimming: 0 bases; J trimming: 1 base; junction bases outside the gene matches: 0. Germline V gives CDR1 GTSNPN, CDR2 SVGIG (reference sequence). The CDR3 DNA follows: TGTGCCTGGAGTGTGGGACAGAGCAATCAGCCCCAGCATTTT. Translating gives CAWSVGQSNQPQHF.

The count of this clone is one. The CDR3 reads CASSQDGGPFDEQFF. The CDR3 DNA sequence: TGCGCCAGCAGCCAAGATGGGGGCCCATTCGATGAGCAGTTCTTC. V gene TRBV4-1 combines with J gene TRBJ2-1, with a weak D call TRBD1 (6 bases). Germline V gene lookup returns CDR1 MGHRA and CDR2 YSYEKL. V lost 0 bases and J 8 bases, leaving 14 bases between the germline ends. This CDR3 has 15 residues.

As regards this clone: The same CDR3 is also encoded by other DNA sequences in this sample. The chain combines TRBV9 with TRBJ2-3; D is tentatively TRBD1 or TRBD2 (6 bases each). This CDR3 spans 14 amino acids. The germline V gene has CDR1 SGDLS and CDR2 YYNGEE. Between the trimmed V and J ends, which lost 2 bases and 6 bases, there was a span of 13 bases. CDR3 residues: CASSVGGGADTQYF. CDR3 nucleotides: TGTGCCAGCAGCGTCGGGGGCGGGGCGGATACGCAGTATTTT.

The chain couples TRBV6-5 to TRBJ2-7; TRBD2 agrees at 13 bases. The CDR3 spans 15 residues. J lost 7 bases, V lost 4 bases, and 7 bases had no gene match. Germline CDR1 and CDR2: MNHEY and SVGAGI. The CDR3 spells CASSSGTSGTGEQYF. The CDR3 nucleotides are TGTGCCAGCAGTTCCGGGACTAGCGGGACTGGTGAGCAGTACTTC.

In DNA, the CDR3 is TGTGCCAGCAGTTTCCGGGGGTTGAAGAACGAGCAGTACTTC. Amino acid sequence: CASSFRGLKNEQYF. This chain joins TRBV28 and TRBJ2-7; D may be TRBD2 (6 bases). CDR1 and CDR2 from the germline V gene are MDHEN and SYDVKM. There are 14 residues in the CDR3. V was pared by 3 bases and J by 5 bases, with 14 bases between.

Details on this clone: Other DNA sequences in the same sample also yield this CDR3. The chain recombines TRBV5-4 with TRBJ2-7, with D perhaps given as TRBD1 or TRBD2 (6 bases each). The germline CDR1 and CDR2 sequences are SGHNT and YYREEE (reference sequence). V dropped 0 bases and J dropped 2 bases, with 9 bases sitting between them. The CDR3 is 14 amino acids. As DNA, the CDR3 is TGTGCCAGCAGCTTGGCTGGGGGGCCCTACGAGCAGTACTTC. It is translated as CASSLAGGPYEQYF.

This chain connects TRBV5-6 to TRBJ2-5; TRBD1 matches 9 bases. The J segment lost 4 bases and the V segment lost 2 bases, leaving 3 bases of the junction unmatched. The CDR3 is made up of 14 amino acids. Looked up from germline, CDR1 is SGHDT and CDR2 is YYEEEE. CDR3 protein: CASSFGTGLETQYF. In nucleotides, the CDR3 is TGTGCCAGCAGCTTCGGGACAGGGTTAGAGACCCAGTACTTC.

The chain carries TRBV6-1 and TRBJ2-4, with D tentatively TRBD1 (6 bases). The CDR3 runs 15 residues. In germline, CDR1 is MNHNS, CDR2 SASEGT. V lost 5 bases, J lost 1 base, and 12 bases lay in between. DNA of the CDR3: TGTGCCAGCAGTTCCAGGGGCACGGCCAAAAACATTCAGTACTTC. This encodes CASSSRGTAKNIQYF.

The CDR3 DNA reads TGTGCCAGCAGCTTGGACGGCTTAGCGAGCGGGGGGGTCACAGATACGCAGTATTTT. Amino acid sequence: CASSLDGLASGGVTDTQYF. The genes are TRBV5-8 and TRBJ2-3, with 10 bases that match TRBD2. The germline V gene encodes CDR1 SGHTS and CDR2 YDEGEE. CDR3 size: 19 residues. V dropped 0 bases and J dropped 2; count of bases not matched to a gene: 12. The entire variable domain, with the rest obtained from reference TRBV5-8 and TRBJ2-3, is as follows: EAGVTQSPTHLIKTRGQQATLRCSPISGHTSVYWYQQALGLGLQFLLWYDEGEERNRGNFPPRFSGRQFPNYSSELNVNALELEDSALYLCASSLDGLASGGVTDTQYFGPGTRLTVL.

CDR3 nucleotide sequence: TGTGCCAGCAGCCTCTGGAGGGCGAACACCGGGGAGCTGTTTTTT. The encoded protein is CASSLWRANTGELFF. The chain has TRBV11-2 and TRBJ2-2; tentatively, D is TRBD2 (6 bases). Germline loops: CDR1 SGHAT, CDR2 FQNNGV. This CDR3 comprises 15 residues. V lost 5 bases, J lost 0 bases, and 10 bases lay in between.

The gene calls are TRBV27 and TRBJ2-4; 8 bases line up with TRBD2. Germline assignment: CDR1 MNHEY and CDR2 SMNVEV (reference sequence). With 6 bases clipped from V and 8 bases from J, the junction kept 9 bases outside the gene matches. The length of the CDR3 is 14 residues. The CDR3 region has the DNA TGTGCCAGCAGGGCCTTAGCGGGATGGGACATTCAGTACTTC. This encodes CASRALAGWDIQYF.

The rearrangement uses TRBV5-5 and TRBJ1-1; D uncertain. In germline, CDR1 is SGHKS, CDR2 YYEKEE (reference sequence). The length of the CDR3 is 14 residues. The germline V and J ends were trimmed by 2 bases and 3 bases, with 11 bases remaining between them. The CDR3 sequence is CASSLPDTYTEAFF. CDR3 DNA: TGTGCCAGCAGCTTACCAGATACTTACACTGAAGCTTTCTTT.

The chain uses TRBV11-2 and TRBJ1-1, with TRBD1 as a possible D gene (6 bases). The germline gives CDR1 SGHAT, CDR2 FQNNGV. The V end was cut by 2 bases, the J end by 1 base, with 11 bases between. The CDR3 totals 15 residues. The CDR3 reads CASSLSRTANTEAFF. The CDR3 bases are TGTGCCAGCAGCTTATCTCGGACAGCGAACACTGAAGCTTTCTTT.

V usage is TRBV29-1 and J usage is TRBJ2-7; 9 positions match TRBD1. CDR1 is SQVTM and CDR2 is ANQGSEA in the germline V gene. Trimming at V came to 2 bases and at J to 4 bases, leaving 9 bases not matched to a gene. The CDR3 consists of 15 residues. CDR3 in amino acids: CSVEKPGTGPYEQYF. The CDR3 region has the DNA TGCAGCGTTGAAAAACCCGGGACAGGGCCATACGAGCAGTACTTC.

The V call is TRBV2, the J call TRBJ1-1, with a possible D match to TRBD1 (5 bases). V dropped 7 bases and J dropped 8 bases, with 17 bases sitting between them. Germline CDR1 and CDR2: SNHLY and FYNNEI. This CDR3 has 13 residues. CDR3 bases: TGTGCCAGCACTTTCGCCGAGGGGCTCGAAGCTTTCTTT. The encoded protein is CASTFAEGLEAFF.

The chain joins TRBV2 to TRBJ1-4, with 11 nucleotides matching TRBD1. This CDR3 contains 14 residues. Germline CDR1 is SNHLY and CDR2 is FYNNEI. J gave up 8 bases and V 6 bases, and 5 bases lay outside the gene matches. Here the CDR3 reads CASRWTGGDEKLFF. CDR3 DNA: TGTGCCAGCAGGTGGACAGGGGGCGACGAAAAACTGTTTTTT.

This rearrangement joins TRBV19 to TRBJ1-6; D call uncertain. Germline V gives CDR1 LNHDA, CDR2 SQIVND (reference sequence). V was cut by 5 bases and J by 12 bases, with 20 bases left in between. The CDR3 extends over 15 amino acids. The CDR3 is CASSAQFAELQPLHF. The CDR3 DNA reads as TGTGCCAGTAGTGCTCAATTCGCCGAGTTACAACCCCTCCACTTT. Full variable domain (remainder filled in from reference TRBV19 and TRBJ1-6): DGGITQSPKYLFRKEGQNVTLSCEQNLNHDAMYWYRQDPGQGLRLIYYSQIVNDFQKGDIAEGYSVSREKKESFPLTVTSAQKNPTAFYLCASSAQFAELQPLHFGNGTRLTVT.

The CDR3 spells CASSHEGTRRVEQYF. The DNA of the CDR3 is TGCGCCAGCAGCCATGAGGGTACGAGGCGAGTCGAGCAGTACTTC. This chain joins TRBV4-1 and TRBJ2-7, with a tentative D call TRBD2 (5 bases). The CDR3 is 15 amino acids. The germline V gene encodes CDR1 MGHRA and CDR2 YSYEKL. V was trimmed by 3 bases and J by 6 bases, leaving 18 bases between them.

CDR3 sequence: CASMGGVNTEAFF. CDR3 coding DNA: TGTGCCAGCATGGGGGGGGTGAACACTGAAGCTTTCTTT. The rearrangement uses TRBV7-6 and TRBJ1-1; D may be TRBD1 (5 bases). CDR3 length: 13 amino acids. Germline V gene lookup returns CDR1 SGHVS and CDR2 FNYEAQ. V was cut by 7 bases and J by 0 bases, with 9 bases left in between.

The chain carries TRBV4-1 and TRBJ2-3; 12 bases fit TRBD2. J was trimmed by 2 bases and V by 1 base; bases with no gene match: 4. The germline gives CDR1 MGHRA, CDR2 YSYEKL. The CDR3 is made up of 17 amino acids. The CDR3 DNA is TGCGCCAGCAGCCAAGTAAGACTAGCGGGGGACACAGATACGCAGTATTTT. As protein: CASSQVRLAGDTDTQYF.